The present T cell receptor beta chain was sequenced within a study of beta chain features in type 1 diabetes. Overall study: Regarding age, gender and cell yields, patients proved similar to healthy donors.

Expressed TCRB transcripts got sequenced, as all isolated RNA was reverse transcribed. The data were produced by immunoSEQ multiplex PCR, yet TCRdb's version contains in-frame clones alone and is incomplete. The table records 970,000 or so clones, under 20% of them present only once. This clone was recorded a few times. A single heparinised blood sample, averaging roughly 0.11 L, was obtained per donor. Cells sorted by CD45RO/CCR7/CD25/CD127/CD95/CD27 comprised CD4+ naive, central memory, regulatory and stem cell-like memory cells. The CDR3 has 15 amino acids. Germline loops: CDR1 SGHAT, CDR2 FQNNGV. V shed 5 bases and J shed 4 bases, with 17 bases lying between them.

The chain joins TRBV11-2 to TRBJ1-2; D possibly corresponds to TRBD1 (6 bases). The receptor comes from a woman between 18 and 29 years old in good health. Source material: naive CD4+ T cells from blood. CDR3 amino acids: CASSKNRQDFYGYTF. In nucleotides, the CDR3 is TGTGCCAGCAGCAAAAACCGACAGGACTTCTATGGCTACACCTTC.